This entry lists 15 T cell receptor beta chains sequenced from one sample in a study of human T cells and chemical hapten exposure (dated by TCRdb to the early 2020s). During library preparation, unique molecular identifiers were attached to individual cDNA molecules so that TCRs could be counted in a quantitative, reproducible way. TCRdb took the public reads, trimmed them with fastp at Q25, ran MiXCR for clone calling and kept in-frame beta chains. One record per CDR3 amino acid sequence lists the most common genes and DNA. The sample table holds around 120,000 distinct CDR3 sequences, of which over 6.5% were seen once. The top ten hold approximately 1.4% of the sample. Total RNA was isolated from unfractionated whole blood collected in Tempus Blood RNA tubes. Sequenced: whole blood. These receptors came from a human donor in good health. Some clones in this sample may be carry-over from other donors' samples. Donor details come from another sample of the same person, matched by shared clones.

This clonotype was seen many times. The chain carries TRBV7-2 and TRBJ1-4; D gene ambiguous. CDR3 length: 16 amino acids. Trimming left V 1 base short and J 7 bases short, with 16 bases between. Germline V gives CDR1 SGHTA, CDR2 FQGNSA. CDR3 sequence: CASSLDNHALGEKLFF. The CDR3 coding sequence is TGTGCCAGCAGCTTAGACAACCACGCGTTGGGTGAAAAACTGTTTTTT.

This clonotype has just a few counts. The CDR3 DNA follows: TGTGCCAGCAGTTTCAGTCCTAGCGGGGCAAGCTCCTACAATGAGCAGTTCTTC. Its protein product is CASSFSPSGASSYNEQFF. V and J are TRBV6-5 and TRBJ2-1, with 9 bases that match TRBD2. J was trimmed by 0 bases and V by 4 bases; bases with no gene match: 10. CDR3 size: 18 residues. Per the germline V gene, CDR1 is MNHEY and CDR2 is SVGAGI.

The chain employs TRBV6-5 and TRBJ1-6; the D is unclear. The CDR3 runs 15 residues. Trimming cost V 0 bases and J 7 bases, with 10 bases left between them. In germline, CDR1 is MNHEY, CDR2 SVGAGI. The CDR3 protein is CASSYSNIANSPLHF. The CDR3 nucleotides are TGTGCCAGCAGTTACTCGAATATAGCAAATTCACCCCTCCACTTT.

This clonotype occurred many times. CDR3 loop: CASSLGGGQIIAKNIQYF. The DNA of the CDR3 is TGTGCCAGCAGCCTCGGGGGGGGACAGATAATAGCCAAAAACATTCAGTACTTC. The V gene is TRBV7-2, the J gene TRBJ2-4, with D possibly being TRBD2 (8 bases). V was clipped by 5 bases and J by 0 bases, with 20 bases between them. Germline assignment: CDR1 SGHTA and CDR2 FQGNSA. This CDR3 contains 18 residues.

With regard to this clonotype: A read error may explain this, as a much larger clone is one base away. The DNA of the CDR3 is TGCGGTGCTAAACAGGGGTCTCTGAGCACTGAAGCTTTCTTT. Amino acid sequence: CGAKQGSLSTEAFF. V and J are TRBV20-1 and TRBJ1-1; 7 positions match TRBD1. Germline V gene sequence: CDR1 DFQATT, CDR2 SNEGSKA (reference sequence). The CDR3 extends over 14 amino acids.

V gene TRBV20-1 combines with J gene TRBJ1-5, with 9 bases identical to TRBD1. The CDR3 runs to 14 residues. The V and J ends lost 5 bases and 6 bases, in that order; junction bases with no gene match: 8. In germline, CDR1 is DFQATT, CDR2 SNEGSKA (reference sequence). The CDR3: CSAGRGDRAQPQHF. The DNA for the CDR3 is TGCAGTGCTGGTAGAGGGGACAGGGCTCAGCCCCAGCATTTT.

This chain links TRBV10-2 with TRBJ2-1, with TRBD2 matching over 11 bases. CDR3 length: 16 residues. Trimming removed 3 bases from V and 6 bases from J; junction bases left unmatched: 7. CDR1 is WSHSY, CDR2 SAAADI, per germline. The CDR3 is CASSETSGGLSNEQFF. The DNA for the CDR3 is TGCGCCAGCAGTGAAACTAGCGGGGGATTGTCCAATGAGCAGTTCTTC.

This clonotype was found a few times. The CDR3: CASSLDGTGGSQPQHF. The CDR3 DNA is TGTGCCAGCAGCTTAGACGGGACAGGGGGGAGTCAGCCCCAGCATTTT. This chain links TRBV11-2 with TRBJ1-5, with TRBD1 matching over 11 bases. The germline V gene has CDR1 SGHAT and CDR2 FQNNGV. The length of the CDR3 is 16 residues. Unmatched junction bases numbered 4, after V lost 0 bases and J lost 6 bases.

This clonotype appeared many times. The CDR3 coding sequence is TGCAGCTCCCGGAAGGGCGGGCTCACAGATACGCAGTATTTT. Protein product: CSSRKGGLTDTQYF. The V gene is TRBV29-1, the J gene TRBJ2-3; D might be TRBD2 (5 bases). Trimming shortened V by 8 bases and J by 2 bases, and 17 bases separated the two germline ends. The CDR3 extends over 14 amino acids. CDR1 SQVTM and CDR2 ANQGSEA come from the germline V gene.

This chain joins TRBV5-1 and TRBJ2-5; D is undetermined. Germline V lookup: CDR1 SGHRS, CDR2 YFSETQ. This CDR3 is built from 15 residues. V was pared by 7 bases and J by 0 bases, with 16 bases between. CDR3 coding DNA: TGCGCCAGCTCACTCCTGCCCAGGTACCAAGAGACCCAGTACTTC. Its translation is CASSLLPRYQETQYF.

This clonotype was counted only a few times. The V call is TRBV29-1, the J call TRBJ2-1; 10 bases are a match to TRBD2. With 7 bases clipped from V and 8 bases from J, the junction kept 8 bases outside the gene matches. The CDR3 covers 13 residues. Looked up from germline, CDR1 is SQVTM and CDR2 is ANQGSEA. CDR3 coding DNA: TGCAGCGCCGACAGCGGGAGGGGGCATGAGCAGTTCTTC. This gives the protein CSADSGRGHEQFF.

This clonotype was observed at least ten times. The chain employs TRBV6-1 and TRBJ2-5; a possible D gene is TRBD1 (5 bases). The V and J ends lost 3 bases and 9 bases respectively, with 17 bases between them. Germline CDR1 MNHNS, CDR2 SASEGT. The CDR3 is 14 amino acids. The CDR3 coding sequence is TGTGCCAGCAGTGATCAGGGTACCTCGGAGTCCCAGTACTTC. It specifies CASSDQGTSESQYF.

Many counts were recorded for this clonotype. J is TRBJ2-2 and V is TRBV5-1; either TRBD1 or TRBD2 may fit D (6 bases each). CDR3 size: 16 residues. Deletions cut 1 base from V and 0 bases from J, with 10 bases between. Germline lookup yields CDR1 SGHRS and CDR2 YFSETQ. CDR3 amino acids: CASSLFGGPNTGELFF. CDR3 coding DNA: TGCGCCAGCAGCTTGTTTGGGGGGCCGAACACCGGGGAGCTGTTTTTT.

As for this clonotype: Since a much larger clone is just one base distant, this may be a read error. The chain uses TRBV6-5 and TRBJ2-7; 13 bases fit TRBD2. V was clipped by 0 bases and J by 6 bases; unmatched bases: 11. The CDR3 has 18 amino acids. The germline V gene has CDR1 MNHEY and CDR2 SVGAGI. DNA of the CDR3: TGTGCCAGCAGTTACTCCAGAACCGGGACTAGCGGGACGGGCGAGCAGTACTTC. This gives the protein CASSYSRTGTSGTGEQYF.

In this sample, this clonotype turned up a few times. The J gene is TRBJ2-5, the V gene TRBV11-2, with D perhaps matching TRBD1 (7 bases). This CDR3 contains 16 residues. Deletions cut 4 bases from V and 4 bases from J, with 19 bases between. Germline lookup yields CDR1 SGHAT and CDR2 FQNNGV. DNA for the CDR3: TGTGCCAGCAGCTCTGGACAGGAGGGAAGGGGAGAGACCCAGTACTTC. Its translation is CASSSGQEGRGETQYF.